A selection of T cell receptor beta chains follows, all from one sample in a study of human T cells and chemical hapten exposure. From the RACE reads, TCRdb called clonotypes with MiXCR, one entry per CDR3 protein. The data show around 71,000 distinct CDR3 sequences, with 7.5% to 10% seen just once and 3.3% held by the top ten. Specimen: whole blood, collected in connection with sensitization to the hapten diphenylcyclopropenone (DPC). Receptors originate from a woman aged 40 to 49 with alopecia areata. Some clones in this sample may be carry-over from other donors' samples. Both conserved end residues are part of each CDR3. D genes are given only for firm matches. Size tells how often a clone was seen (once, few, many) or the class of an expanded clone, and some rows leave it out.

cdr3_nt	cdr3_aa	v_call	j_call	d_call	clone_size
TGTGCCAGCAGCCGGGGCCCAACCTATGGCTACACCTTC	CASSRGPTYGYTF	TRBV6-2/TRBV6-3	TRBJ1-2	.	many
TGCAGTGCTAGCGTTCAGTTTGGCTACACCTTC	CSASVQFGYTF	TRBV20-1	TRBJ1-2	.	.
TGCAGCGTTGTGGGCGGCGCCACGGATACGCAGTATTTT	CSVVGGATDTQYF	TRBV29-1	TRBJ2-3	.	many
TGCGCCAGCAGCTTGCCGGTAGCTAGCACAGATACGCAGTATTTT	CASSLPVASTDTQYF	TRBV5-1	TRBJ2-3	.	.
TGCAGCGTTGAGCCCCCAGGGGGCAGCGAGTACTTC	CSVEPPGGSEYF	TRBV29-1	TRBJ2-5	TRBD1	many
TGTGCCCTCGTTCAGAACACTGAAGCTTTCTTT	CALVQNTEAFF	TRBV7-9	TRBJ1-1	.	.
TGTGCCAGCAGCCAGGGTCCCACAGGTGGCTACACCTTC	CASSQGPTGGYTF	TRBV3-1	TRBJ1-2	.	few
TGTGCCAGCAGCGTAGATTCGGGGTGGGGGCAGTTCTTC	CASSVDSGWGQFF	TRBV9	TRBJ2-1	.	many
TGTGCCAGCCGGACGTTTACGGGAGTAGAGACCCAGTACTTC	CASRTFTGVETQYF	TRBV6-6	TRBJ2-5	.	few
TGTGCCAGCAGCTTGCTTGGCGGGGTGGCTGAGCAGTTCTTC	CASSLLGGVAEQFF	TRBV11-2	TRBJ2-1	.	many
TGTGCCAGTAGTCCGTACGGGGTAGGGACCTACGAGCAGTACTTC	CASSPYGVGTYEQYF	TRBV19	TRBJ2-7	.	many